The entry below gives a single T cell receptor (beta chain) sequence along with its context. Its antigen is undetermined. It was with 60 Vbeta and 13 Jbeta primers that the PCR ran. Assay: immunoSEQ multiplex PCR; the TCRdb copy retains only in-frame clones and omits some. The sample table sets out around 110,000 clones. This sample is drawn from a study of cytomegalovirus exposure and HLA in healthy donors. The CDR3 loop spans 18 amino acids. CDR1 and CDR2 (germline): SGHVS, FQNEAQ. Trimming removed 0 bases from V and 7 bases from J; junction bases left unmatched: 13. Study-wide results and limits: Immune exposure was documented only through CMV serostatus.

The chain carries TRBV7-8 and TRBJ2-1, with 9 nucleotides matching TRBD2. Sequencing used PBMCs. This TCR was sampled from a man aged 25-45 years in good health and CMV-seronegative. CDR3 protein: CASSLALGWSGGQNEQFF. CDR3 DNA: TGTGCCAGCAGCTTAGCTTTGGGTTGGAGCGGGGGGCAAAATGAGCAGTTCTTC.